This TCR beta chain emerged from a study of cytomegalovirus exposure and HLA in healthy donors. General study results and limits: Segments of the TCR beta V type were, in most cases, productive about 90% or about 30% of the time in an earlier analysis. Specificity of a few CMV-associated chains for CMV antigens was verified in vitro.

For this clone: The antigen is unknown.

This PCR relied on a set of 60 Vbeta primers and 13 Jbeta primers. Using immunoSEQ multiplex PCR, the repertoire was profiled, and TCRdb retains in-frame clones only, with some absent. The sample holds some 200,000 clones; 62% are singletons and the top ten take about 2.9%. CDR1 SGDLS and CDR2 YYNGEE come from the germline V gene. The CDR3 totals 17 residues. V dropped 0 bases and J dropped 2; count of bases not matched to a gene: 6. The V call is TRBV9, the J call TRBJ1-3; 9 nucleotides match TRBD1. Sequenced sample: PBMCs. The receptor's source is a man aged 35-49 years in good health and CMV-seronegative. Written as DNA, the CDR3 is TGTGCCAGCAGCGTAGTGGGACAGGGATCACCTGGAAACACCATATATTTT. Its protein is CASSVVGQGSPGNTIYF.